The 22 T cell receptor beta chains below come from one sample, sequenced in a study of beta chain features in type 1 diabetes. Sequenced material consisted of expressed TCRB transcripts (all of the isolated RNA was reverse transcribed). Profiling relied on immunoSEQ multiplex PCR, and the TCRdb table lists in-frame clones only, not all of them. This sample yields around 290,000 clones, of which around 7.8% are seen a single time; 0.9% to 1.2% belongs to the top ten. Sequencing input: central memory CD4+ T cells from blood. The source of these receptors is a woman aged 18-29 years in good health.

The sample holds a few counts of this clone. V and J are TRBV9 and TRBJ1-1; TRBD1 aligns across 8 bases. V was clipped by 2 bases and J by 5 bases; unmatched bases: 5. Germline-derived CDR1 and CDR2 are SGDLS and YYNGEE. CDR3 size: 14 residues. CDR3 amino acids: CASSVQGAATEAFF. As DNA, the CDR3 is TGTGCCAGCAGCGTGCAGGGGGCGGCTACTGAAGCTTTCTTT.

In regard to this clone: One end of the junction is discordant with germline, which a read error may explain. This chain connects TRBV5-4 to TRBJ2-1, with a tentative D call TRBD1 (5 bases). CDR1 is SGHNT and CDR2 is YYREEE in the germline V gene (reference sequence). CDR3 size: 15 residues. The chain's CDR3 is CASTLILGANNEQFF. DNA of the CDR3: TGTGCCAGCACCTTGATCCTAGGGGCGAACAATGAGCAGTTCTTC.

The rearrangement uses TRBV5-1 and TRBJ1-5, with a possible D match to TRBD1 (5 bases). Germline V gene data show CDR1 as SGHRS and CDR2 as YFSETQ. The V gene lost 5 bases and the J gene lost 5 bases, with 14 bases spanning the gap. This CDR3 has 14 residues. In DNA form, the CDR3 reads TGCGCCAGCAGTCAGGATGGGACGGATCAGCCCCAGCATTTT. Translated, it gives CASSQDGTDQPQHF.

This clone was found a few times. The chain joins TRBV18 to TRBJ1-2, with TRBD1 matching over 7 bases. CDR3 size: 14 residues. In germline, CDR1 is KGHSH, CDR2 LQKENI. With 3 bases clipped from V and 4 bases from J, the junction kept 5 bases outside the gene matches. The CDR3 region has the DNA TGTGCCAGCTCACCTTCGGGACAGCCCTATGGCTACACCTTC. Amino acid sequence: CASSPSGQPYGYTF.

By proportion, this clone is medium-sized. CDR3: CASSLRGRVQETQYF. For the CDR3, the DNA is TGTGCCAGCAGCTTACGCGGGAGGGTCCAAGAGACCCAGTACTTC. The chain is built from TRBV7-3 and TRBJ2-5; 9 bases agree with TRBD2. V lost 2 bases to trimming and J lost 1 base; unmatched junction nucleotides: 2. CDR1 SGHTA and CDR2 FQGTGA come from the germline V gene. The CDR3 sequence is 15 residues long.

This clone was counted between two and nine times. The V and J genes are TRBV7-3 and TRBJ2-7, with 7 positions matching TRBD2. Germline assignment: CDR1 SGHTA and CDR2 FQGTGA. Trimming removed 5 bases from V and 6 bases from J; junction bases left unmatched: 4. The CDR3 contains 12 residues. The CDR3 sequence: CASSQRGFEQYF. Here the CDR3 DNA reads TGTGCCAGCAGCCAGCGGGGATTCGAGCAGTACTTC.

This clone was observed a few times. The V call is TRBV4-3, the J call TRBJ2-2, with a possible D match to TRBD1 (6 bases). In germline, CDR1 is LGHNA, CDR2 YSLEER. The CDR3 has 14 amino acids. With 8 bases removed from V and 5 bases from J, the gap between germline ends came to 15 bases. CDR3 sequence (DNA): TGCGCCAGCCGGGGACATCGTGGGACCGGGGAGCTGTTTTTT. Translating it yields CASRGHRGTGELFF.

This clone was seen a few times. The sample carries other DNA sequences with the same CDR3. The chain employs TRBV7-9 and TRBJ2-5, with a possible D match to TRBD1 (5 bases). Looked up from germline, CDR1 is SEHNR and CDR2 is FQNEAQ (reference sequence). This CDR3 is 13 amino acids long. V was clipped by 1 base and J by 2 bases, with 5 bases between them. The CDR3, as DNA: TGTGCCAGCAGCTTAGGACAGCAAGAGACCCAGTACTTC. Protein: CASSLGQQETQYF.

This sequence joins TRBV7-2 and TRBJ2-1; 10 nucleotides align to TRBD2. The germline V gene encodes CDR1 SGHTA and CDR2 FQGNSA. V lost 6 bases, J lost 4 bases, and 6 bases stayed unmatched. The CDR3 length is 15 residues. CDR3 nucleotide sequence: TGTGCCAGCAGATACGGACTAGCGGAGTACAATGAGCAGTTCTTC. This gives the protein CASRYGLAEYNEQFF.

The chain recombines TRBV5-4 with TRBJ2-5; the match to TRBD1 covers 7 bases. The CDR3 contains 14 residues. After removal of 3 bases from V and 5 bases from J, the junction contained 7 bases not matched to a gene. CDR1 and CDR2 (germline): SGHNT, YYREEE (reference sequence). The CDR3 DNA reads TGTGCCAGCAGCTCACGACAGGGTTCCGAGACCCAGTACTTC. This sequence encodes CASSSRQGSETQYF.

The chain uses TRBV11-2 and TRBJ2-2; D not resolved. Germline V CDR1 and CDR2: SGHAT, FQNNGV. This CDR3 is built from 14 residues. V was clipped by 5 bases and J by 4 bases, with 11 bases between them. CDR3 residues: CASSPSASTGELFF. CDR3 DNA: TGTGCCAGCAGCCCCTCCGCATCCACCGGGGAGCTGTTTTTT.

The J gene is TRBJ2-3, the V gene TRBV2; the D gene could be TRBD1 or TRBD2 (6 bases each). The CDR3 is made up of 15 amino acids. Between the trimmed V and J ends, which lost 6 bases and 6 bases, there was a span of 19 bases. Looked up from germline, CDR1 is SNHLY and CDR2 is FYNNEI. CDR3 residues: CASRLGLSGADTQYF. Written as DNA, the CDR3 is TGTGCCAGCAGGTTAGGCCTTTCGGGGGCGGATACGCAGTATTTT.

This clone has a count of ten or more. The CDR3 coding sequence is TGTGCCAGCAGCCGTCTTGGGGGGAACTACGAGCAGTACTTC. Its translation is CASSRLGGNYEQYF. The gene calls are TRBV5-6 and TRBJ2-7; a possible D gene is TRBD2 (6 bases). The germline V gene has CDR1 SGHDT and CDR2 YYEEEE. The V and J ends lost 4 bases and 3 bases respectively, with 14 bases between them. The CDR3 length is 14 residues.

This clone was counted between two and nine times. V and J are TRBV25-1 and TRBJ2-1; 7 nucleotides agree with TRBD2. This CDR3 region has 16 residues. The V and J ends lost 6 bases and 1 base, in that order; junction bases with no gene match: 9. From germline, CDR1 is MGHDK and CDR2 SYGVNS. The CDR3 DNA sequence: TGTGCCAGCAGGGGGACCCTAGCGGCTTCCTACAATGAGCAGTTCTTC. Translation gives CASRGTLAASYNEQFF.

This clone was recorded many times. This rearrangement joins TRBV11-3 to TRBJ2-2, with D perhaps assigned TRBD1 or TRBD2 (5 bases each). The CDR3 is 13 residues long. V was cut by 2 bases and J by 6 bases, with 7 bases left in between. Looked up from germline, CDR1 is SGHNT and CDR2 is YENEEA. In nucleotides, the CDR3 is TGTGCCAGCAGCTTAAGGGACCCCGGGGAGCTGTTTTTT. Translated, it gives CASSLRDPGELFF. Drawing the rest from reference TRBV11-3 and TRBJ2-2, the complete variable domain is EAGVVQSPRYKIIEKKQPVAFWCNPISGHNTLYWYLQNLGQGPELLIRYENEEAVDDSQLPKDRFSAERLKGVDSTLKIQPAELGDSAVYLCASSLRDPGELFFGEGSRLTVL.

This chain connects TRBV5-1 to TRBJ2-1; D uncertain. In germline, CDR1 is SGHRS, CDR2 YFSETQ. The V end lost 5 bases, the J end lost 9 bases, and 12 bases lay between the germline ends. The CDR3 extends over 12 amino acids. The CDR3 sequence is CASSLQSGEQFF. The CDR3 DNA is TGCGCCAGCAGTCTCCAGTCCGGTGAGCAGTTCTTC.

The chain couples TRBV5-6 to TRBJ1-5, with unresolved D. This CDR3 is built from 14 residues. Germline V lookup: CDR1 SGHDT, CDR2 YYEEEE. The V end was cut by 4 bases, the J end by 6 bases, with 14 bases between. The CDR3: CASSTGVWAQPQHF. The CDR3 nucleotides read TGTGCCAGCAGCACCGGGGTCTGGGCTCAGCCCCAGCATTTT. The complete variable domain, with remaining parts taken from reference TRBV5-6 and TRBJ1-5, reads DAGVTQSPTHLIKTRGQQVTLRCSPKSGHDTVSWYQQALGQGPQFIFQYYEEEERQRGNFPDRFSGHQFPNYSSELNVNALLLGDSALYLCASSTGVWAQPQHFGDGTRLSIL.

This clone was seen a handful of times. The V and J genes are TRBV28 and TRBJ1-2; D is unresolved. With 6 bases removed from V and 5 bases from J, the gap between germline ends came to 13 bases. This CDR3 spans 13 amino acids. Germline CDR1 and CDR2: MDHEN and SYDVKM. CDR3 in DNA: TGTGCCAGCAGACTTCTCAACACATATGGCTACACCTTC. Translated: CASRLLNTYGYTF.

The table lists this clone with a few counts. This chain uses TRBV28 with TRBJ2-7; 9 nucleotides line up with TRBD1. From germline, CDR1 is MDHEN and CDR2 SYDVKM. With V trimmed by 7 bases and J by 4 bases, 14 bases remained unmatched. CDR3 length: 16 residues. The CDR3 here is CASTSPGTGIPYEQYV. The CDR3 coding sequence is TGTGCCAGCACTTCCCCCGGGACAGGGATACCGTACGAGCAGTACGTC.

The chain uses TRBV20-1 and TRBJ1-1; no reliable D call. Germline V gene sequence: CDR1 DFQATT, CDR2 SNEGSKA (reference sequence). The CDR3 runs 11 residues. Trimming removed 3 bases at V and 6 bases at J, with 8 bases between. The CDR3 sequence: CSASYVPEAFF. CDR3 DNA: TGCAGTGCTAGCTACGTACCTGAAGCTTTCTTT.

There are a few counts of this clone. CDR3 in DNA: TGTGCCAGCAGCCAAGATTTGGGGCAGGGACGGACTCGCAATGAAAAACTGTTTTTT. Translated: CASSQDLGQGRTRNEKLFF. The chain is built from TRBV14 and TRBJ1-4; D may be TRBD1 (5 bases). CDR1 and CDR2 (germline): SGHDN, FVKESK. Trimming removed 0 bases at V and 5 bases at J, with 22 bases between. The CDR3 sequence is 19 residues long.

V gene TRBV5-8 combines with J gene TRBJ2-3; D is unresolved. Trimming removed 2 bases at V and 5 bases at J, with 15 bases between. Germline CDR1 reads SGHTS; CDR2 reads YDEGEE. The CDR3 sequence is 15 residues long. The CDR3 sequence: CASSLTQELGDTQYF. The CDR3 coding sequence is TGTGCCAGCAGCTTAACTCAAGAGCTAGGAGATACGCAGTATTTT.